This entry lists 5 T cell receptor beta chains sequenced from one sample in a study of CD8 T cells in ankylosing spondylitis. TCRdb analysed the 5' RACE reads with MiXCR anew, one entry per CDR3 protein. The repertoire holds 250,000 or so distinct CDR3 sequences, with 15% to 20% as singletons. Sequencing used blood, either unsorted or a sorted T cell fraction (not recorded which). The receptors derive from a male donor with ankylosing spondylitis or in good health (not recorded which).

This clonotype turned up a few times. The chain recombines TRBV20-1 with TRBJ2-7; a weak D match, TRBD2 (6 bases). This CDR3 contains 17 residues. Looked up from germline, CDR1 is DFQATT and CDR2 is SNEGSKA (reference sequence). Trimming shortened V by 3 bases and J by 0 bases, and 21 bases separated the two germline ends. The CDR3 is CSARSGVELTSSYEQYF. In DNA, the CDR3 is TGCAGTGCTAGGTCGGGGGTCGAACTAACTAGCTCCTACGAGCAGTACTTC.

V is TRBV6-1 and J is TRBJ1-5, with 8 bases that match TRBD1. The CDR3 contains 14 residues. V lost 5 bases and J lost 6; bases outside the gene matches: 6. Germline V gene data show CDR1 as MNHNS and CDR2 as SASEGT. The CDR3 reads CASSTGQGGQPQHF. Here the CDR3 DNA reads TGTGCCAGCAGTACAGGACAGGGTGGTCAGCCCCAGCATTTT.

This clonotype appeared a few times. The V and J genes are TRBV12-3 or TRBV12-4 and TRBJ2-1; TRBD2 matches 9 bases. Trimming took 1 base from V and 4 from J; bases not matched to a gene: 8. The CDR3 covers 17 residues. CDR3 region: CASSLDGRTSVYNEQFF. The CDR3, as DNA: TGTGCCAGCAGTTTAGACGGCAGGACTAGCGTTTACAATGAGCAGTTCTTC.

CDR3 region: CASSEYGKRLDYSYEQYF. The DNA for the CDR3 is TGTGCCAGCAGTGAATATGGAAAGCGTCTGGACTACTCCTACGAGCAGTACTTC. The chain uses TRBV25-1 and TRBJ2-7; the D gene is possibly TRBD2 (6 bases). The CDR3 runs to 18 residues. V dropped 0 bases and J dropped 0 bases, with 18 bases sitting between them. The germline CDR1 and CDR2 sequences are MGHDK and SYGVNS.

This clonotype has at least ten counts. The chain carries TRBV10-1 and TRBJ2-1, with D perhaps given as TRBD1 or TRBD2 (5 bases each). The CDR3 covers 16 residues. Germline V gene lookup returns CDR1 WNHNN and CDR2 SYGVQD (reference sequence). V was clipped by 0 bases and J by 2 bases, with 11 bases between them. The CDR3 sequence: CASSESSGRPYNEQFF. CDR3 bases: TGCGCCAGCAGTGAGTCCTCGGGACGCCCCTACAATGAGCAGTTCTTC.